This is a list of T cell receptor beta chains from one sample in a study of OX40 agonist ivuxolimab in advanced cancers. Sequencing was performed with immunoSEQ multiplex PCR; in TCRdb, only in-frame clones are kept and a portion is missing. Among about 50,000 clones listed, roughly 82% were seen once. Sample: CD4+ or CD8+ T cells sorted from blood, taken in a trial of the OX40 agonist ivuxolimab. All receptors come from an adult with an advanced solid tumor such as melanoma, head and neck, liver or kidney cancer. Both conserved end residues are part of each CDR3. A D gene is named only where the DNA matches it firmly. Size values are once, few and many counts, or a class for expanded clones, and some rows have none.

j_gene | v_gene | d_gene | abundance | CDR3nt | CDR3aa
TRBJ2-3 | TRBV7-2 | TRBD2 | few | TGTGCCAGCAGCTCCTCCGGGACTAGCGGGGTGAGGGATACGCAGTATTTT | CASSSSGTSGVRDTQYF
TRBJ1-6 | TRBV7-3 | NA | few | TGTGCCAGCAGCTATAACCTATCACCCCTCCACTTT | CASSYNLSPLHF
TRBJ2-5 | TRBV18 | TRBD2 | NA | TGTGCCAGCTCAAGGCTAGCGGGGGGCGATCCCCAAGAGACCCAGTACTTC | CASSRLAGGDPQETQYF
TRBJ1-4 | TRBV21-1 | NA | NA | TGTGCCAGCAGCAAGTACCCTCTGGGGGGACAGGGGGCAGCTAATGAAAAACTGTTTTTT | CASSKYPLGGQGAANEKLFF
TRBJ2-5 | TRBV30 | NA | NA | TGTGCCTGGAGTGTACAGGTAGACTTTTACTTC | CAWSVQVDFYF
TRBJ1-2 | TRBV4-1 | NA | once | TGCGCCAGCAGCCACCCAAAGGGGGGGGACTATGGCTACACCTTC | CASSHPKGGDYGYTF
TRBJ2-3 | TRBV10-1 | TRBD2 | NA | TGCGCCAGCAGAAAGCGGGGGTACACAGATACGCAGTATTTT | CASRKRGYTDTQYF
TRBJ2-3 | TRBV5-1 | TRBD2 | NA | TGCGCCAGCAGCCCGGGACTAGCGGGGGTTAATTCCACAGATACGCAGTATTTT | CASSPGLAGVNSTDTQYF
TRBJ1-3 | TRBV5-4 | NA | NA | TGTGCCAGCAGCTACCAGTCTGGAAACACCATATATTTT | CASSYQSGNTIYF
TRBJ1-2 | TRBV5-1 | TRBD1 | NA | TGCGCCAGCAGCTTGGGAGGACAGGGGGCTATGGCGTATGGCTACACCTTC | CASSLGGQGAMAYGYTF
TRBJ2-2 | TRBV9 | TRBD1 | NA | TGTGCCAGCAGCGTAGGGGACAGGGAGACCGGGGAGCTGTTTTTT | CASSVGDRETGELFF
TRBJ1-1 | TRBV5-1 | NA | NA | TGCGCCAGCAAGGTCTCAGAGAACACTGAAGCTTTCTTT | CASKVSENTEAFF
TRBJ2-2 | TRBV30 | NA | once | TGTGCCTGGGGTAAGCTGCCAAGGACCGGGGAGCTGTTTTTT | CAWGKLPRTGELFF
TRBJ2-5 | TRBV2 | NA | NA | TGTGCCAGCAGTGATGGGACCGGCGAGACCCAGTACTTC | CASSDGTGETQYF
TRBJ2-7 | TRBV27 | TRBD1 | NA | TGTGCCAGCAAATACCGGGACAGAAGTTACGAGCAGTACTTC | CASKYRDRSYEQYF
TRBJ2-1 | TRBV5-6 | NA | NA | TGTGCCAGCAGTAGGGTAGAGCTATACAATGAGCAGTTCTTC | CASSRVELYNEQFF
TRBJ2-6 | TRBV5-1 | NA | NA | TGCGCCAGCAGCCCGGGGTCTGGGGCCAACGTCCTGACTTTC | CASSPGSGANVLTF
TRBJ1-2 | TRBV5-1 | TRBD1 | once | TGCGCCAGCAGCTCCGAAACAGGGGTAGATGGCTACACCTTC | CASSSETGVDGYTF
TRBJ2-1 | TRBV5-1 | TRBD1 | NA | TGCGCCAGCAGCTTGCAGGGGGAGTCCTACAATGAGCAGTTCTTC | CASSLQGESYNEQFF
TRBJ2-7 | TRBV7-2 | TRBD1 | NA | TGTGCCAGCAGCTTAGTGGGACAGGGGAGTGGAGAGCAGTACTTC | CASSLVGQGSGEQYF
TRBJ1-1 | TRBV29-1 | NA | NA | TGCAGCGTCAAACAGGGTAGTGGCACTGAAGCTTTCTTT | CSVKQGSGTEAFF
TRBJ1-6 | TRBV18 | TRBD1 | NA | TGTGCCAGCTCACCGGGACAGGGGCGCAATTCACCCCTCCACTTT | CASSPGQGRNSPLHF
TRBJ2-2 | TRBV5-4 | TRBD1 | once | TGTGCCAGCAGCCATAAGACAGGGTATAACGGGGAGCTGTTTTTT | CASSHKTGYNGELFF
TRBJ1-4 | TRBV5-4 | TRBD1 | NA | TGTGCCAGCAGCCTGACAGGGATTAATGAAAAACTGTTTTTT | CASSLTGINEKLFF
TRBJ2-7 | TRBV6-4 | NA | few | TGTGCCAGCAGTGACGCGGGGATCTCCTACGAGCAGTACTTC | CASSDAGISYEQYF
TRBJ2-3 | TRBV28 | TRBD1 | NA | TGTGCCAGCAGTGAGACAGGGGCCACAGATACGCAGTATTTT | CASSETGATDTQYF
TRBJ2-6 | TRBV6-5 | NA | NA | TGTGCCAGCAGTAATCAAAGCTCTGGGGCCAACGTCCTGACTTTC | CASSNQSSGANVLTF
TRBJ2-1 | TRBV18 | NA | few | TGTGCCAGCTCACCACCCTTCGGGACTCGCCACAATGAGCAGTTCTTC | CASSPPFGTRHNEQFF
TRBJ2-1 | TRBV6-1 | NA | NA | TGTGCCAGCAGTGAAGAGGAGGGGGCGCTCAATGAGCAGTTCTTC | CASSEEEGALNEQFF
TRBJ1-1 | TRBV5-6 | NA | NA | TGTGCCAGCAGCCGACTAGACAGGCCGAACACTGAAGCTTTCTTT | CASSRLDRPNTEAFF
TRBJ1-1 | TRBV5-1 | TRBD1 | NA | TGCGCCAGCAGCACGGACAGGGCGGGAAACACTGAAGCTTTCTTT | CASSTDRAGNTEAFF
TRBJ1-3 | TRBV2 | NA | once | TGTGCCAGCAGTTTGGAGGCGAGCTCTGGAAACACCATATATTTT | CASSLEASSGNTIYF
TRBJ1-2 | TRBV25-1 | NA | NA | TGTGCCAGCAGTGGGTCGCTAAACTATGGCTACACCTTC | CASSGSLNYGYTF
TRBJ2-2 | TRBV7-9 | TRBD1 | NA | TGTGCCAGCAGCGGACAGGGGTGGATCACCGGGGAGCTGTTTTTT | CASSGQGWITGELFF
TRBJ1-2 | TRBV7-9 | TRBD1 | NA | TGTGCCAGCAGACCCACAGGGGTAACTGGCTACACCTTC | CASRPTGVTGYTF
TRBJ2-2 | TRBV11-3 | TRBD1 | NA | TGTGCCAGCAGCCGGGGACAGGGGGCCACCGGGGAGCTGTTTTTT | CASSRGQGATGELFF
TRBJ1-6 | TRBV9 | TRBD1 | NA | TGTGCCAGCAGCGTAAGGGACAGGGGTCCTTCACCCCTCCACTTT | CASSVRDRGPSPLHF
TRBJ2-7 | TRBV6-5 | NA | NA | TGTGCCAGCAGTTTCTCCACGTCATACGAGCAGTACTTC | CASSFSTSYEQYF
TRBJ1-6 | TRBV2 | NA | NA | TGTGCCAGCAGTGAGACCAATAATTCACCCCTCCACTTT | CASSETNNSPLHF
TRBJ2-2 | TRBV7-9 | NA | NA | TGTGCCAGCAGCTTAGTCAGGGCGATGAACACCGGGGAGCTGTTTTTT | CASSLVRAMNTGELFF
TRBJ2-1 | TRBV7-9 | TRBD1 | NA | TGTGCCAGCAGCCTGGGACAGGGACCCTACAATGAGCAGTTCTTC | CASSLGQGPYNEQFF
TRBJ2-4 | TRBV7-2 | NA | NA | TGTGCCAGCAGCCTCCGACTAGGAAGCGTAAACATTCAGTACTTC | CASSLRLGSVNIQYF